This TCR beta chain was observed in a study of blood T cell repertoires in COVID-19. Overall study context: Specimens from acute and convalescent COVID-19 originated in the United States, Italy and Spain.

This CDR3 is built from 15 residues. V was trimmed by 0 bases and J by 7 bases, leaving 13 bases between them. In germline, CDR1 is MNHEY, CDR2 SMNVEV (reference sequence). This clone was detected once. In the source study's methods: Cell counts per sample came from amplifying reference gene primers. This table comes from immunoSEQ multiplex PCR, and its TCRdb copy is limited to in-frame clones, with some not included. Clonal size and the V and J genes are those of that table, whereas D and trimming came from the DNA. The sample gives 150,000 to 200,000 clones, around 80% of which show up once; around 6.3% is in the top ten.

The specimen was peripheral blood. J is TRBJ1-5 and V is TRBV27, with D perhaps matching TRBD1 (5 bases). The sequence derives from a man in his sixties or seventies with active or convalescent COVID-19. CDR3 sequence: CASSLSTPYRQPQHF. The DNA of the CDR3 is TGTGCCAGCAGTTTATCGACCCCCTACAGGCAGCCCCAGCATTTT.